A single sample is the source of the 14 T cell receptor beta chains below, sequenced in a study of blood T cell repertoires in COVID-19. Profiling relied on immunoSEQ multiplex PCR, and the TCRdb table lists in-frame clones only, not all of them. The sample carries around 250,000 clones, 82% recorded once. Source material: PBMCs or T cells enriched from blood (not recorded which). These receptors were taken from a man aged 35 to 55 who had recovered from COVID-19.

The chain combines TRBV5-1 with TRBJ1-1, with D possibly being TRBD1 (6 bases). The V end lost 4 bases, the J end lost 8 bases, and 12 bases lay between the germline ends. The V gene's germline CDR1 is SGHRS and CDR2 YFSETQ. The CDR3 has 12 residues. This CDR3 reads CASSPTGHEAFF. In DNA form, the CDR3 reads TGCGCCAGCAGCCCCACAGGGCACGAAGCTTTCTTT.

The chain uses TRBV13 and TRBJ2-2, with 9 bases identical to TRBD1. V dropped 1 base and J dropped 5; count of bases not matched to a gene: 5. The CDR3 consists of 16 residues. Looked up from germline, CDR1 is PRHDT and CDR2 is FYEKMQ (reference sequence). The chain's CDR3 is CASSLEDRGLTGELFF. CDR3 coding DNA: TGTGCCAGCAGCTTAGAGGACAGGGGCCTGACCGGGGAGCTGTTTTTT. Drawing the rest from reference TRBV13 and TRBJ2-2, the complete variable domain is AAGVIQSPRHLIKEKRETATLKCYPIPRHDTVYWYQQGPGQDPQFLISFYEKMQSDKGSIPDRFSAQQFSDYHSELNMSSLELGDSALYFCASSLEDRGLTGELFFGEGSRLTVL.

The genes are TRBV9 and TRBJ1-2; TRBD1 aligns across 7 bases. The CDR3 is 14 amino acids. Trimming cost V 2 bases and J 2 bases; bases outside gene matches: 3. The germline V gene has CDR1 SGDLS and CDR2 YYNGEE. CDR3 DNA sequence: TGTGCCAGCAGCGTGGGGGGACAGAACTATGGCTACACCTTC. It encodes CASSVGGQNYGYTF.

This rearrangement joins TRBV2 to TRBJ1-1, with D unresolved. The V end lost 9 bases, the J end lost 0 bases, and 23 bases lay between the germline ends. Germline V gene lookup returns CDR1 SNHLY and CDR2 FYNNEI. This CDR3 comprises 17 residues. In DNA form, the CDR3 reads TGTGCCAGTCAGACGAGTCCTCCCCACTACATGAACACTGAAGCTTTCTTT. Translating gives CASQTSPPHYMNTEAFF.

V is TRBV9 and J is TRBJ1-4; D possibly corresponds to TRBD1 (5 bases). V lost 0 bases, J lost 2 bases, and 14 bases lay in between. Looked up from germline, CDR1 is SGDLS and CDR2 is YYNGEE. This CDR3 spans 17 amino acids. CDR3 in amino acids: CASSVDPFQGTNEKLFF. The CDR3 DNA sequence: TGTGCCAGCAGCGTAGACCCTTTCCAGGGCACTAATGAAAAACTGTTTTTT.

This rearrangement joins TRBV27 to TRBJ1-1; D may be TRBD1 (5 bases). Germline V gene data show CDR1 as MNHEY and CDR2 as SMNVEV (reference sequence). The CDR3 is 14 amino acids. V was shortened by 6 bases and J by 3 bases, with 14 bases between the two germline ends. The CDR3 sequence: CASSPAGRDTEAFF. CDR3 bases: TGTGCCAGCAGCCCCGCGGGGCGGGACACTGAAGCTTTCTTT.

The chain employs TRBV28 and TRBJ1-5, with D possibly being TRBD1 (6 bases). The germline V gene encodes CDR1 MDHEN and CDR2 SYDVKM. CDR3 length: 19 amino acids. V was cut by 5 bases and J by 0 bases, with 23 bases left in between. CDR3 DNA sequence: TGTGCCAGCAGTCCCTATGGGTTGGACAGAAAGCATAGCAATCAGCCCCAGCATTTT. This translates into CASSPYGLDRKHSNQPQHF. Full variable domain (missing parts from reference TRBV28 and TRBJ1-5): DVKVTQSSRYLVKRTGEKVFLECVQDMDHENMFWYRQDPGLGLRLIYFSYDVKMKEKGDIPEGYSVSREKKERFSLILESASTNQTSMYLCASSPYGLDRKHSNQPQHFGDGTRLSIL.

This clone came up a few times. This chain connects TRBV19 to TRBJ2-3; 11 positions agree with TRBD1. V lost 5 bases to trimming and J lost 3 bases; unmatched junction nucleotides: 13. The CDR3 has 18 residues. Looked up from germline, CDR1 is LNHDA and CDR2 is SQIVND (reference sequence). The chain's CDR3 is CASSRTGQGARETDTQYF. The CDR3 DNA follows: TGTGCCAGTAGTCGCACCGGACAGGGGGCGAGGGAGACAGATACGCAGTATTTT.

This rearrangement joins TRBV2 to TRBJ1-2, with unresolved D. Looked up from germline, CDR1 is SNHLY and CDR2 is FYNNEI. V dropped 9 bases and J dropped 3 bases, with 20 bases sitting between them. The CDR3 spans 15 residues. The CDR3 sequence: CARSPGEGIDYGYTF. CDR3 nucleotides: TGTGCCAGAAGCCCGGGAGAAGGTATTGACTATGGCTACACCTTC.

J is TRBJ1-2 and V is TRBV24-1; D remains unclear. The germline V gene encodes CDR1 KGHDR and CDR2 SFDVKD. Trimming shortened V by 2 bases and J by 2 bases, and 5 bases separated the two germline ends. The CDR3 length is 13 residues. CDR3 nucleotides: TGTGCCACCAGTGATTCCCCGAACTATGGCTACACCTTC. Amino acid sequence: CATSDSPNYGYTF.

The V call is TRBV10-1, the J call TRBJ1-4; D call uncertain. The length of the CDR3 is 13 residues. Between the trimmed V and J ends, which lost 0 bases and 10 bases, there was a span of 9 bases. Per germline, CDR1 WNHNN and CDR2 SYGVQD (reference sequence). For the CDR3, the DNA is TGCGCCAGCAGTGAGTCCTCCGGTAGAAAACTGTTTTTT. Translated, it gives CASSESSGRKLFF.

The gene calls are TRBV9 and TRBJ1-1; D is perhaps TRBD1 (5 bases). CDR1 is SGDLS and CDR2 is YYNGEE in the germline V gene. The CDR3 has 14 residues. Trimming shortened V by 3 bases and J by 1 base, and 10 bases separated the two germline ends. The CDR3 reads CASSGGGSNTEAFF. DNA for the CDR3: TGTGCCAGCAGCGGCGGGGGATCGAACACTGAAGCTTTCTTT.

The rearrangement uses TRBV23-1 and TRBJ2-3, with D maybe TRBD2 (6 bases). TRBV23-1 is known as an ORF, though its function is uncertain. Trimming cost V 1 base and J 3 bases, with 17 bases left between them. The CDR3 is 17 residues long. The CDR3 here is CASSQFEEEGRTDTQYF. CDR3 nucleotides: TGCGCCAGCAGTCAATTTGAAGAGGAGGGGAGGACAGATACGCAGTATTTT.

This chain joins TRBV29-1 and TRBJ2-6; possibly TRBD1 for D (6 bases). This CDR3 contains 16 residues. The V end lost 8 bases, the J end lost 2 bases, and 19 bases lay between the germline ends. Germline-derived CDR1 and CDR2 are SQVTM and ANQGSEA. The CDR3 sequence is CSLFRDTPAGANVLTF. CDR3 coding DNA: TGCAGCCTATTCCGGGACACCCCCGCTGGGGCCAACGTCCTGACTTTC.